This TCR beta chain was observed in a study of vaccination effects on CD4 cells after COVID-19. Whole-study context: Researchers drew samples from a few convalescent patients early and late after vaccination. They grew over 1.5 million PBMC in each well, adding around 10 IU/ml IL-2 and about 9.5 ug/ml peptides. Study-level results: Predominantly, the post-vaccine spike-reactive clones of convalescents comprised new vaccine-induced clones. Small numbers of convalescent patients limited the study. It also lacked early post-infection timepoints.

Produced via immunoSEQ multiplex PCR; TCRdb's table is partial and in-frame only. The table lists tens of thousands of clones, more than 65% of them singletons. Isolation of CD4+ T cells took place after around 10 days of culture. Convalescent patients had PCR-confirmed SARS-CoV-2 infection between March and December 2020. Participants were vaccinated with two doses of either the BNT162b2 or mRNA-1273 vaccine. There are a few counts of this clone. The antigen remains unidentified. Germline loops: CDR1 MNHEY, CDR2 SVGAGI. V trimming: 5 bases; J trimming: 4 bases; junction bases outside the gene matches: 3. There are 13 residues in the CDR3.

Sample: CD4+ T cells from PBMCs cultured without peptide, taken after COVID-19 vaccination. The chain carries TRBV6-5 and TRBJ1-1, with 8 bases identical to TRBD1. This clonotype was obtained from a human donor who had a prior SARS-CoV-2 infection. CDR3 amino acids: CASSTDRGTEAFF. The CDR3 DNA reads as TGTGCCAGCAGTACAGACAGGGGCACTGAAGCTTTCTTT.